This T cell receptor (beta chain) was identified during a study of PD-1 blockade in mismatch repair-deficient tumors. The repertoire was sequenced with immunoSEQ multiplex PCR; TCRdb's copy has only in-frame clones and lacks some. The sample carries tens of thousands of clones, approximately 84% recorded once. Germline trimming cut 4 bases from V and 1 base from J; bases unmatched to any gene: 8. Germline CDR1 is SEHNR and CDR2 is FQNEAQ (reference sequence). The CDR3 runs 16 residues. The TCR was taken from an adult with mismatch repair-deficient cancer. The chain combines TRBV7-9 with TRBJ2-3; TRBD1 matches at 7 bases. This sample comprised PBMCs, obtained before pembrolizumab treatment. CDR3 in amino acids: CASSSLWTGGTDTQYF. The CDR3 DNA is TGTGCCAGCAGCTCGTTATGGACAGGAGGCACAGATACGCAGTATTTT.